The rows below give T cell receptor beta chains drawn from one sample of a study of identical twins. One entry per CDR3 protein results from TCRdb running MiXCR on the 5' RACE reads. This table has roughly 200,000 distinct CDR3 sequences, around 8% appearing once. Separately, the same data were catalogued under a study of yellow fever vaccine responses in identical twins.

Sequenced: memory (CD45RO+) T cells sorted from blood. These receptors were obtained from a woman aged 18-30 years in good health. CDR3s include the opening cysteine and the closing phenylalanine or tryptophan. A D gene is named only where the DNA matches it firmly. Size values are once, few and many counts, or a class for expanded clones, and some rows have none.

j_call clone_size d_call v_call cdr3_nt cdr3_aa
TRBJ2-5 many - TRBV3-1 TGTGCCAGCAGCCTACGCGCTCTAGAGACCCAGTACTTC CASSLRALETQYF
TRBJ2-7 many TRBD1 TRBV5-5 TGTGCCAGCAGCTTGTTTCTGGGACAGGTCTCCTACGAGCAGTACTTC CASSLFLGQVSYEQYF
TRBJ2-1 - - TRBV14 TGTGCCAGCAGCCAAGAAAAACTAGTCTCCTACAATGAGCAGTTCTTC CASSQEKLVSYNEQFF
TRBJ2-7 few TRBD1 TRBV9 TGTGCCAGCAGCGAGACCGGGACAGCCCCCCTACGGCAGTACTTC CASSETGTAPLRQYF
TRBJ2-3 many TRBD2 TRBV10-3 TGTGCCATCAGTGAGGTAGCGGGAGGGCCCCAGAGAGATACGCAGTATTTT CAISEVAGGPQRDTQYF
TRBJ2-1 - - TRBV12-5 TGTGCTAGTGGTTCTGCCGTAAAGGACGCACGGAGCTCCTACAATGAGCAGTTCTTC CASGSAVKDARSSYNEQFF
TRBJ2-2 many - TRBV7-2 TGTGCCAGCAGCTTACGGGGTCGAACCGGGGAGCTGTTTTTT CASSLRGRTGELFF
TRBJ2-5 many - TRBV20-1 TGCAGTGCCAACGAGATAGGGAGGAGTCAAGAGACCCAGTACTTC CSANEIGRSQETQYF
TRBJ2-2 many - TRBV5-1 TGCGCCAGCAGCTTTTTTCCTAACGCGAACACCGGGGAGCTGTTTTTT CASSFFPNANTGELFF
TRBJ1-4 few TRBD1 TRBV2 TGTGCCAGCAGTCGTAACAGGGGGGTTAGTGAAAAACTGTTTTTT CASSRNRGVSEKLFF
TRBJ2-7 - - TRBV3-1 TGTGCCAGCAGCCAAGTGGAAACTTGGGAGCAGTACTTC CASSQVETWEQYF
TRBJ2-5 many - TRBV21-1 TGTGCCAGCAGCAATGTTCGAAAGACCCAGTACTTC CASSNVRKTQYF
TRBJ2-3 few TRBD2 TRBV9 TGTGCCAGCAGCGTAGATAATGGGGAGGGGAGCACAGATACGCAGTATTTT CASSVDNGEGSTDTQYF
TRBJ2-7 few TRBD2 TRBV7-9 TGTGCCAGCAGCTTAGGACTAGCGGGGCAGAACGAGCAGTACTTC CASSLGLAGQNEQYF
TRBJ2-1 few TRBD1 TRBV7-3 TGTGCCAGCAGCTCGGACAGGGGGTCGTACAATGAGCAGTTCTTC CASSSDRGSYNEQFF
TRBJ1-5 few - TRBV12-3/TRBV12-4 TGTGCCAGCAGTTTTACCCTTCAAACCAATCAGCCCCAGCATTTT CASSFTLQTNQPQHF
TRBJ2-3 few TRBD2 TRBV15 TGTGCCACCAGCAGACTCTTATCTTCCGGGACTAGCGGGAGGGCCAGCACAGATACGCAGTATTTT CATSRLLSSGTSGRASTDTQYF
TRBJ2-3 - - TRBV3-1 TGTGCCAGCAGCCAAAGGGATGATACGCAGTATTTT CASSQRDDTQYF
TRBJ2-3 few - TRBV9 TGTGCCAGCAGCGTAGGTGGGGGCTTGGGAGATACGCAGTATTTT CASSVGGGLGDTQYF
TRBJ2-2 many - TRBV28 TGTGCCAGCAGTTTCCCGTCCCAGGGTAACACCGGGGAGCTGTTTTTT CASSFPSQGNTGELFF
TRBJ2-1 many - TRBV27 TGTGCCAGCAGTTTCCATCGGAGCTCCTACAATGAGCAGTTCTTC CASSFHRSSYNEQFF
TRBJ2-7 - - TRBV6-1 TGTGCCAGCAGTGATATGCCGGGGCAACACTACGAGCAGTACTTC CASSDMPGQHYEQYF
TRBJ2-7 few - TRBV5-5 TGTGCCAGCAGCTCCCTACCGGGGGCCTACGAGCAGTACTTC CASSSLPGAYEQYF
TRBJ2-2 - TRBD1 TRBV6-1 TGTGCCAACTCAGGGGGCGCGAACACCGGGGAGCTGTTTTTT CANSGGANTGELFF
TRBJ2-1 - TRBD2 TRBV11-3 TGTGCCAGCCGGGGCGGGGGGGACAATGAGCAGTTCTTC CASRGGGDNEQFF
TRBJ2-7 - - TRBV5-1 TGCGCCAGCTCCAAGCAGGTGGGTAAAGACGAGCAGTACTTC CASSKQVGKDEQYF
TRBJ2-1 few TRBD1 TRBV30 TGTGCCTGGAGTGTACAGGGGGGTTACAATGAGCAGTTCTTC CAWSVQGGYNEQFF
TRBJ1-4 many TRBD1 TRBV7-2 TGTGCCAGCAGCCGCATCAGGGGGCGCGGAGAAAAACTGTTTTTT CASSRIRGRGEKLFF
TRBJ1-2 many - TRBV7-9 TGTGCCAGCAGCCGGGACAAAAGACTGGAGGGCTACACCTTC CASSRDKRLEGYTF
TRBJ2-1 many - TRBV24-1 TGTGCCACCAGTGACACCGGGACAAAATACAATGAGCAGTTCTTC CATSDTGTKYNEQFF
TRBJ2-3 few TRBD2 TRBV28 TGTGCCAGCAGGGTAGCGGGACCCACAGATACGCAGTATTTT CASRVAGPTDTQYF
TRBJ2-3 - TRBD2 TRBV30 TGTGCCTGGAGTCCGGGACTACCAACCACAGATACGCAGTATTTT CAWSPGLPTTDTQYF
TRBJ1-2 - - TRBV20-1 TGCAGTGCTAGGGGGGGCCCTTTGGGCTACACCTTC CSARGGPLGYTF
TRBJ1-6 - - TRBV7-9 TGTGCCAGCAGCTTAGCGACGGGTCCTGGGTCTTCACCCCTCCACTTT CASSLATGPGSSPLHF
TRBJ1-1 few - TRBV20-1 TGCAGTGCACCCTTTGACGGATACACTGAAGCTTTCTTT CSAPFDGYTEAFF
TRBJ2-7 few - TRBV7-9 TGTGCCAGCAGCCCCGAGGCGGACCACGAGCAGTACTTC CASSPEADHEQYF
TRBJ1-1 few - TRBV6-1 TGTGCCAGCAGTGAAAGACGGACCAACACTGAAGCTTTCTTT CASSERRTNTEAFF
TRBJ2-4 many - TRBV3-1 TGTGCCAGCAGCCCGTACTTGTTAGGGCAGGATAACATTCAGTACTTC CASSPYLLGQDNIQYF
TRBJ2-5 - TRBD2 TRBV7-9 TGTGCCAGCAGCTTAGTTAGCTCTCTAGCGGACCCAGGGACCCAGTACTTC CASSLVSSLADPGTQYF
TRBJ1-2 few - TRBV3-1 TGTGCCAGCAGCCAAGACTGGGACATCTATGGCTACACCTTC CASSQDWDIYGYTF
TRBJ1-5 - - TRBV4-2 TGTGCCAGCAGCCGAACCGACACGGGACGACTAGGAAATCAGCCCCAGCATTTT CASSRTDTGRLGNQPQHF
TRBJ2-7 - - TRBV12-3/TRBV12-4 TGTGCCAGCAGTCCCCAGGCGGGATCGGCCTACGAGCAGTACTTC CASSPQAGSAYEQYF
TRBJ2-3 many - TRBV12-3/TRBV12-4 TGTGCCAGCAGCCAGGACCGAAGAAGGGACACAGATACGCAGTATTTT CASSQDRRRDTDTQYF
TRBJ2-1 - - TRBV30 TGTGCCTGGGGAGGGGACAGCTCTTTCAATGAGCAGTTCTTC CAWGGDSSFNEQFF
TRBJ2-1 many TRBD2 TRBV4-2 TGTGCCAGCAGCCGCGGGGGGGACCCCTACAATGAGCAGTTCTTC CASSRGGDPYNEQFF
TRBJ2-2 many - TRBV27 TGTGCCAGCACTCAACTGGGGGTCTCCGGGGAGCTGTTTTTT CASTQLGVSGELFF
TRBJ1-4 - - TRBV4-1 TGCGCCAGCAGCCTACCAGCTTCCCATAATGAAAAACTGTTTTTT CASSLPASHNEKLFF
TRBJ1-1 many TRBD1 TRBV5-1 TGCGCCAGCAGCACTGGGACAGGGGGCGCGGAGGCTTTCTTT CASSTGTGGAEAFF
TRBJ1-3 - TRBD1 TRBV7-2 TGTGCCAGCAGCTGGGGACAGCTCTCTGGAAACACCATATATTTT CASSWGQLSGNTIYF
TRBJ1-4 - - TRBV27 TGTGCCAGCAGTCTTCGACGGGAAGAAAAACTGTTTTTT CASSLRREEKLFF
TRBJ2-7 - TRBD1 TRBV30 TGTGCCTGGAGTGGCCGGACAGGGGGCGCCCAATTCACCGAGCAGTACTTC CAWSGRTGGAQFTEQYF